This T cell receptor beta chain originates from a study of graft-versus-host responses after intestinal transplantation. Study context: Tacrolimus plus steroids were given to all recipients for about three years, preceded by anti-thymocyte globulin induction.

Remarks on this clone: Its antigen is as yet unknown.

The CDR3 totals 16 residues. Germline assignment: CDR1 SGDLS and CDR2 YYNGEE. The V end lost 0 bases, the J end lost 0 bases, and 7 bases lay between the germline ends. Regarding the study as a whole: Declines in HvG clones occurring early post-transplant were associated with peak circulating GvH clone levels. Patients with graft-donor T cell macrochimerism had high graft-versus-host to host-versus-graft clonal ratios in allografts.

Libraries were prepared by immunoSEQ multiplex PCR; TCRdb keeps only in-frame clonotypes and omits some of them. The repertoire consists of 80,000 to 90,000 clones, with just under 95% occurring once and the leading ten covering roughly 0.3%. This sequence was found in a human donor who received an intestinal transplant. Sequencing was performed on unstimulated CD4+ T cells sorted from spleen or lymph node cells, taken before intestinal transplant. The V call is TRBV9, the J call TRBJ2-6; D is unresolved. Here the CDR3 reads CASSVVASSGANVLTF. In nucleotides, the CDR3 is TGTGCCAGCAGCGTAGTAGCCAGCTCTGGGGCCAACGTCCTGACTTTC.